This is a list of T cell receptor beta chains from one sample in a study of T cell responses to AZD1222 COVID-19 vaccine. The assay was immunoSEQ multiplex PCR, and TCRdb's table has in-frame clones only and misses some. The sample holds tens of thousands of clones, roughly 90% seen once. The sample here was peripheral blood, taken 28 days after the second AZD1222 dose. These TCRs come from an adult who received the AZD1222 COVID-19 vaccine. Both conserved end residues are part of each CDR3. A D gene is named only where the DNA matches it firmly. Not all rows give a size; the values are once, few, many and, for expanded clones, a class.

J: TRBJ2-7
D: -
V: TRBV27
size: -
DNA: TGTGCCAGCAAAATCCGGGACCGATCCTACGAGCAGTACTTC
CDR3: CASKIRDRSYEQYF

J: TRBJ1-1
D: -
V: TRBV14
size: -
DNA: TGTGCCAGCAGCCAAGAGTCCAATTGGGACACTGAAGCTTTCTTT
CDR3: CASSQESNWDTEAFF

J: TRBJ1-5
D: TRBD1
V: TRBV2
size: -
DNA: TGTGCCAGCAGTCTGGGACAGGGTAATCAGCCCCAGCATTTT
CDR3: CASSLGQGNQPQHF

J: TRBJ1-2
D: -
V: TRBV15
size: once
DNA: TGTGCCACCAGCAGAGATGGTTTTTATGGCTACACCTTC
CDR3: CATSRDGFYGYTF

J: TRBJ1-1
D: TRBD1
V: TRBV6-5
size: -
DNA: TGTGCCAGCAGGGCCCGGACAGGCGCCGCTGAAGCTTTCTTT
CDR3: CASRARTGAAEAFF

J: TRBJ1-5
D: -
V: TRBV7-2
size: -
DNA: TGTGCCAGCAGCGCCGGGGGACGACGGAGCAATCAGCCCCAGCATTTT
CDR3: CASSAGGRRSNQPQHF

J: TRBJ2-3
D: TRBD1
V: TRBV29-1
size: -
DNA: TGCAGCGTTGAACGGTCGACAGGGCACACAGATACGCAGTATTTT
CDR3: CSVERSTGHTDTQYF

J: TRBJ2-3
D: TRBD2
V: TRBV3-1/TRBV3-2
size: -
DNA: TGTGCCAGCAGCCGTGGACTAGTCACAGATACGCAGTATTTT
CDR3: CASSRGLVTDTQYF

J: TRBJ2-7
D: TRBD2
V: TRBV7-2
size: once
DNA: TGTGCCAGCAGCTCTAATGATCATCTAGCGGAAGGCTCCTACGAGCAGTACTTC
CDR3: CASSSNDHLAEGSYEQYF

J: TRBJ1-2
D: TRBD1
V: TRBV6-6
size: few
DNA: TGTGCCAGCAGTGGCAGGACAGGGCGCGACTATGGCTACACCTTC
CDR3: CASSGRTGRDYGYTF

J: TRBJ2-3
D: -
V: TRBV7-2
size: -
DNA: TGTGCCAGCACGGCCCGGGAGCGTCCAACAGATACGCAGTATTTT
CDR3: CASTARERPTDTQYF

J: TRBJ2-7
D: TRBD1
V: TRBV13
size: -
DNA: TGTGCCAGCAGCCTCCGACAGGGGGCCTACGAGCAGTACTTC
CDR3: CASSLRQGAYEQYF

J: TRBJ1-6
D: -
V: TRBV4-2
size: -
DNA: TGTGCCAGCAGCCAAGACGACCTCCGGTGGGGTTCACCCCTCCACTTT
CDR3: CASSQDDLRWGSPLHF

J: TRBJ2-1
D: -
V: TRBV12-1
size: -
DNA: TGTGCCAGCAGCTCCTGGGGCGACCCGCCGGGCAATGAGCAGTTCTTC
CDR3: CASSSWGDPPGNEQFF

J: TRBJ1-2
D: TRBD1
V: TRBV5-4
size: -
DNA: TGTGCCAGCAGCTTGGGCGCAGGGGGCTACGCCTATGGCTACACCTTC
CDR3: CASSLGAGGYAYGYTF

J: TRBJ2-3
D: -
V: TRBV5-1
size: once
DNA: TGCGCCAGCAGCTTCTCGCGGGGGCCAGATACGCAGTATTTT
CDR3: CASSFSRGPDTQYF

J: TRBJ1-6
D: -
V: TRBV11-2
size: -
DNA: TGTGCCAGCAGCTTAGTGGTTAATTCACCCCTCCACTTT
CDR3: CASSLVVNSPLHF

J: TRBJ2-5
D: -
V: TRBV11-1
size: -
DNA: TGTGCCAGCAGCTTAGTTCCCCCGCGGGGAGAGACCCAGTACTTC
CDR3: CASSLVPPRGETQYF

J: TRBJ2-7
D: -
V: TRBV5-1
size: -
DNA: TGCGCCAGCAGCTTGGACGGGGGCCGACCCTACGAGCAGTACTTC
CDR3: CASSLDGGRPYEQYF

J: TRBJ2-1
D: -
V: TRBV5-4
size: -
DNA: TGTGCCAGCAGCTTGCAACAGGGTTCCTACAATGAGCAGTTCTTC
CDR3: CASSLQQGSYNEQFF

J: TRBJ1-5
D: -
V: TRBV5-1
size: -
DNA: TGCGCCAGCAGCCCGGGGAGTTGGAGCAATCAGCCCCAGCATTTT
CDR3: CASSPGSWSNQPQHF

J: TRBJ2-1
D: TRBD2
V: TRBV4-2
size: -
DNA: TGTGCCAGCAGCCAACTTAGCGGGAGCAATGAGCAGTTCTTC
CDR3: CASSQLSGSNEQFF

J: TRBJ1-2
D: -
V: TRBV9
size: -
DNA: TGTGCCAGCAGCGTATTCTTTCAGGGAGGCTACACCTTC
CDR3: CASSVFFQGGYTF

J: TRBJ2-7
D: TRBD1
V: TRBV6-1
size: once
DNA: TGTGCCAGCAGTGCGACCTCTGGGACAGGGGGCTACGAGCAGTACTTC
CDR3: CASSATSGTGGYEQYF

J: TRBJ2-6
D: TRBD1
V: TRBV18
size: -
DNA: TGTGCCAGCTCACCACGAACAGGGGGCTTGGGAAACGCTGGGGCCAACGTCCTGACTTTC
CDR3: CASSPRTGGLGNAGANVLTF

J: TRBJ2-5
D: -
V: TRBV5-1
size: -
DNA: TGCGCCAGCAGCCTGTTAGGGGGGGAGACGGAGACCCAGTACTTC
CDR3: CASSLLGGETETQYF

J: TRBJ1-4
D: -
V: TRBV11-2
size: -
DNA: TGTGCCAGCGCCCGGAGTGCAACTAATGAAAAACTGTTTTTT
CDR3: CASARSATNEKLFF

J: TRBJ1-1
D: -
V: TRBV9
size: once
DNA: TGTGCCAGCAGCGCCCGGGGTGGAGGGGTAGGCACTGAAGCTTTCTTT
CDR3: CASSARGGGVGTEAFF

J: TRBJ2-1
D: -
V: TRBV4-3
size: -
DNA: TGCGCCAGCAGCCAACGAAGGGAAACCGACAATGAGCAGTTCTTC
CDR3: CASSQRRETDNEQFF

J: TRBJ1-2
D: -
V: TRBV2
size: -
DNA: TGTGCCAGCAGGAGCAGGGGCGGGGATGGCTACACCTTC
CDR3: CASRSRGGDGYTF

J: TRBJ2-2
D: TRBD1
V: TRBV10-3
size: -
DNA: TGTGCCAGCATCCGGGACAGGGTAGGAGTTTTGGAGGCCGGGGAGCTGTTTTTT
CDR3: CASIRDRVGVLEAGELFF

J: TRBJ2-1
D: TRBD2
V: TRBV11-2
size: -
DNA: TGTGCCAGCGGGGGACTAAGCTCCTACAATGAGCAGTTCTTC
CDR3: CASGGLSSYNEQFF

J: TRBJ2-7
D: -
V: TRBV4-3
size: few
DNA: TGCGCCAGCAGCCAAGGACGGACGGTCCGAGGCGAGCAGTACTTC
CDR3: CASSQGRTVRGEQYF

J: TRBJ2-3
D: -
V: TRBV10-3
size: -
DNA: TGTGCCATACTACAGGAGGCGGGGTTCACAGATACGCAGTATTTT
CDR3: CAILQEAGFTDTQYF

J: TRBJ2-2
D: -
V: TRBV5-6
size: -
DNA: TGTGCCAGCAGCCTTCAAATGTTCTTACAGGGGAACACCGGGGAGCTGTTTTTT
CDR3: CASSLQMFLQGNTGELFF

J: TRBJ1-5
D: -
V: TRBV3-1/TRBV3-2
size: -
DNA: TGTGCCAGCCGGCAGGCAGGGAGCAATCAGCCCCAGCATTTT
CDR3: CASRQAGSNQPQHF

J: TRBJ2-5
D: -
V: TRBV5-1
size: -
DNA: TGCGCCAGCAGCTTGGAGATGGGGTCGGAGACCCAGTACTTC
CDR3: CASSLEMGSETQYF

J: TRBJ2-1
D: TRBD2
V: TRBV30
size: -
DNA: TGTGCCTGGACTAGCGGGAGGTTCGGTGAGCAGTTCTTC
CDR3: CAWTSGRFGEQFF

J: TRBJ2-1
D: -
V: TRBV28
size: -
DNA: TGTGCCAGCAAGGCTCCGAGCTCCTACAATGAGCAGTTCTTC
CDR3: CASKAPSSYNEQFF

J: TRBJ1-3
D: -
V: TRBV14
size: -
DNA: TGTGCCAGCAGCCACGGACCGACCACCCGAAACACCATATATTTT
CDR3: CASSHGPTTRNTIYF

J: TRBJ2-1
D: TRBD2
V: TRBV3-1/TRBV3-2
size: -
DNA: TGTGCCAGCAGCCAAGCGGAGGGGCTAGCGGGAGTTGAGCAGTTCTTC
CDR3: CASSQAEGLAGVEQFF

J: TRBJ1-5
D: -
V: TRBV7-9
size: once
DNA: TGTGCCAGCAGCCAAAATGACTATCAGCCCCAGCATTTT
CDR3: CASSQNDYQPQHF

J: TRBJ1-3
D: -
V: TRBV18
size: -
DNA: TGTGCCAGCTCCCACGGTGGCCGGCCCTCTGGAAACACCATATATTTT
CDR3: CASSHGGRPSGNTIYF

J: TRBJ1-1
D: -
V: TRBV29-1
size: -
DNA: TGCAGCGTTGAGGACAGGAACACTGAAGCTTTCTTT
CDR3: CSVEDRNTEAFF

J: TRBJ2-2
D: -
V: TRBV12-5
size: -
DNA: TGTGCTAGTGGTTTAAACTTGGCCCCGAGAGAGCTGTTTTTT
CDR3: CASGLNLAPRELFF

J: TRBJ1-1
D: -
V: TRBV12-3/TRBV12-4
size: -
DNA: TGTGCCAGCAGTTTATCTGCCAACACTGAAGCTTTCTTT
CDR3: CASSLSANTEAFF

J: TRBJ1-2
D: -
V: TRBV30
size: -
DNA: TGTGCCTGGAGTGGCCTTCCTTCCTATGGCTACACCTTC
CDR3: CAWSGLPSYGYTF

J: TRBJ1-5
D: -
V: TRBV19
size: -
DNA: TGTGCCAGTAGTATCGGTTACGGTGAGAATCAGCCCCAGCATTTT
CDR3: CASSIGYGENQPQHF

J: TRBJ2-3
D: TRBD2
V: TRBV24-1
size: -
DNA: TGTGCCACCAGTGATCCCATAGCGGGAGAATCAGATACGCAGTATTTT
CDR3: CATSDPIAGESDTQYF